Listed here are 7 T cell receptor beta chains from one sample, sequenced in a study of CD8 T cells in Susac syndrome. Random-hexamer reverse transcription was applied to roughly 0.5 to 1 ug RNA. A single record per CDR3 protein comes from TCRdb applying MiXCR to the immunoSEQ multiplex PCR reads. The sample consists of some 190,000 distinct CDR3 sequences, more than 90% of them appearing once. Sequencing used CD4+ T cells from PBMCs. Every receptor here comes from a human donor with multiple sclerosis.

CDR3 nucleotide sequence: TGTGCCAGCAGCCCGACGGGGGCAACCTATGGCTACACCTTC. This gives the protein CASSPTGATYGYTF. The chain combines TRBV9 with TRBJ1-2; D perhaps matches TRBD1 (6 bases). Germline loops: CDR1 SGDLS, CDR2 YYNGEE. The CDR3 length is 14 residues. Trimming shortened V by 4 bases and J by 4 bases, and 14 bases separated the two germline ends.

Concerning this clonotype: A read error may account for a junction end that differs from germline. This sequence joins TRBV5-1 and TRBJ2-1; D is perhaps TRBD1 (5 bases). Germline V gene sequence: CDR1 SGHRS, CDR2 YFSETQ. This CDR3 has 15 amino acids. The CDR3 reads CASILGPYGNNEQFF. Written as DNA, the CDR3 is TGCGCCAGCATCTTGGGGCCTTATGGGAACAATGAGCAGTTCTTC.

The chain joins TRBV28 to TRBJ1-5, with D unclear. CDR3 length: 13 residues. V was clipped by 5 bases and J by 0 bases, with 5 bases between them. Germline CDR1 and CDR2: MDHEN and SYDVKM. The CDR3 region has the DNA TGTGCCAGCAGTGGCTATAGCAATCAGCCCCAGCATTTT. Protein: CASSGYSNQPQHF.

The chain links TRBV20-1 to TRBJ2-5; 8 bases map to TRBD2. Germline V gene data show CDR1 as DFQATT and CDR2 as SNEGSKA (reference sequence). V gave up 3 bases and J gave up 4 bases; unmatched junction bases: 10. This CDR3 is built from 15 residues. In DNA form, the CDR3 reads TGCAGTGCTAGGACTAGCGCAATTTGGGGAGAGACCCAGTACTTC. It encodes CSARTSAIWGETQYF.

V gene TRBV6-1 combines with J gene TRBJ1-1; a weak D match, TRBD1 (6 bases). V dropped 5 bases and J dropped 7 bases, with 23 bases sitting between them. This CDR3 contains 16 residues. From germline, CDR1 is MNHNS and CDR2 SASEGT. CDR3 sequence (DNA): TGTGCCAGCAGTCGTGGGCGAACGGGACAACTCCTTGAAGCTTTCTTT. This encodes CASSRGRTGQLLEAFF.

J is TRBJ1-1 and V is TRBV20-1; possible D gene TRBD1, 5 bases. Germline V gene sequence: CDR1 DFQATT, CDR2 SNEGSKA (reference sequence). This CDR3 region has 12 residues. V shed 8 bases and J shed 1 base, with 11 bases lying between them. CDR3: CSPTGPNTEAFF. The CDR3 nucleotides are TGCAGTCCCACAGGACCGAACACTGAAGCTTTCTTT.

The chain couples TRBV6-6 to TRBJ1-5; 8 bases align to TRBD1. The CDR3 totals 15 residues. V lost 6 bases to trimming and J lost 2 bases; unmatched junction nucleotides: 6. The germline V gene encodes CDR1 MNHNY and CDR2 SVGAGI (reference sequence). The CDR3 is CASSAGQGGNQPQHF. Here the CDR3 DNA reads TGTGCCAGCAGCGCCGGACAGGGTGGCAATCAGCCCCAGCATTTT.